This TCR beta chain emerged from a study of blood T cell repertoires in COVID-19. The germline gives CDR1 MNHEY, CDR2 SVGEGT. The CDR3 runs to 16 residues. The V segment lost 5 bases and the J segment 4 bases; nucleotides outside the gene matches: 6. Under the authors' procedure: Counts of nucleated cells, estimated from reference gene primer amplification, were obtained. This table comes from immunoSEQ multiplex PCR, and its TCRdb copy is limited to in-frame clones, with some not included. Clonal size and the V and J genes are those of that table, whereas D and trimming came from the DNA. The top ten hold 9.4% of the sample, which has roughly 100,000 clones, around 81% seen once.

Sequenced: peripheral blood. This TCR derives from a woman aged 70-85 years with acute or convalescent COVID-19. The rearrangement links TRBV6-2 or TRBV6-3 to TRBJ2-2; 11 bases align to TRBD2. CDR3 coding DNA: TGTGCCAGCAGTACACTAGCGGGAGACAGCACCGGGGAGCTGTTTTTT. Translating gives CASSTLAGDSTGELFF.